The rows below give T cell receptor beta chains drawn from one sample of a study of Graves' ophthalmopathy and Graves' hyperthyroidism. TCRdb called the multiplex PCR reads again in MiXCR, with one record for every CDR3 protein. The table lists 210,000 or so distinct CDR3 sequences, around 28% of them singletons. The sample was peripheral blood. The origin of the receptors is a man in his fifties with Graves' ophthalmopathy. Both conserved end residues are part of each CDR3. D genes are given only for firm matches. Clone size, where shown, is once, few, many, or a class for clones that have expanded.

>TRBJ1-5|TRBV28|NA|NA
CASSDSQPQHF
TGTGCCAGCAGCGACAGTCAGCCCCAGCATTTT
>TRBJ1-2|TRBV29-1|NA|many
CSVEDFQRGYTF
TGCAGCGTTGAAGATTTTCAGCGGGGCTACACCTTC
>TRBJ2-4|TRBV15|NA|many
CATSRGLAKNIQYF
TGTGCCACCAGCAGAGGGCTAGCCAAAAACATTCAGTACTTC
>TRBJ2-2|TRBV12-3/TRBV12-4|NA|many
CASSWATNTGELFF
TGTGCCAGCAGTTGGGCCACGAACACCGGGGAGCTGTTTTTT
>TRBJ1-5|TRBV28|TRBD1|once
CASNPTGGLNQPQHF
TGTGCCAGCAACCCGACAGGGGGACTCAATCAGCCCCAGCATTTT
>TRBJ2-7|TRBV20-1|NA|many
CSASYPGTYEQYF
TGCAGTGCTAGTTACCCGGGTACATACGAGCAGTACTTC
>TRBJ1-6|TRBV6-1|NA|NA
CASSEWGSGSPLHF
TGTGCCAGCAGTGAATGGGGTTCGGGGTCACCCCTCCACTTT
>TRBJ2-5|TRBV12-5|NA|once
CASGFPPETQYF
TGTGCTAGTGGTTTCCCTCCGGAGACCCAGTACTTC
>TRBJ2-2|TRBV12-3/TRBV12-4|NA|many
CASSLRPAGELFF
TGTGCCAGCAGTTTACGCCCTGCCGGGGAGCTGTTTTTT
>TRBJ2-7|TRBV20-1|TRBD2|many
CSTQGISGSYEQYF
TGCAGCACACAAGGGATTAGCGGGAGCTACGAGCAGTACTTC